This TCR beta chain was identified during a study of response to subunit inactivated influenza vaccine. Study-wide results and caveats: New T cells are recruited in small numbers by each seasonal influenza vaccination, according to the authors' suggestion.

TCRdb independently ran MiXCR on the RT-PCR reads; one entry per CDR3 protein. The sample has 500,000 or so distinct CDR3 sequences; about 15% are singletons. Germline assignment: CDR1 SQVTM and CDR2 ANQGSEA. Deletions cut 1 base from V and 4 bases from J, with 13 bases between. This CDR3 comprises 14 residues. Regarding this clonotype: What it recognizes is unknown.

The material was CD4+ T cells sorted from PBMCs, obtained less than 30 months after vaccination. This receptor was taken from a man aged 45 to 70 who received an inactivated influenza vaccine. The chain links TRBV29-1 to TRBJ1-2; the D gene is possibly TRBD1 (5 bases). CDR3 amino acids: CSVEGGGQGYGYTF. The CDR3 nucleotides are TGCAGCGTTGAAGGTGGCGGGCAGGGCTATGGCTACACCTTC. Full variable domain (remainder filled in from reference TRBV29-1 and TRBJ1-2): SAVISQKPSRDICQRGTSLTIQCQVDSQVTMMFWYRQQPGQSLTLIATANQGSEATYESGFVIDKFPISRPNLTFSTLTVSNMSPEDSSIYLCSVEGGGQGYGYTFGSGTRLTVV.